This TCR beta chain was documented in a study of patients and donors after allogeneic stem cell transplantation. Trimming stripped 6 bases from V and 3 bases from J, with 17 bases between. Germline loops: CDR1 LNHDA, CDR2 SQIVND (reference sequence). The CDR3 has 15 amino acids. This clonotype was recorded a few times. TCRdb used MiXCR to reprocess the RT-PCR reads, holding one entry per CDR3 protein. Seen here are over 350,000 distinct CDR3 sequences, roughly 17% observed once, and the top ten hold around 7.9%. The V and J genes are TRBV19 and TRBJ2-5; D might be TRBD2 (5 bases). Sequencing used blood, either unsorted or a sorted T cell fraction (not recorded which). The TCR comes from a human donor who was either an allogeneic HSCT recipient or a stem cell or donor lymphocyte infusion donor (not recorded which). It is not recorded whose cells these are; they may come from a transplant donor. As DNA, the CDR3 is TGTGCCAGTAGCCGAAGGACGGGGTACAAAGAGACCCAGTACTTC. This sequence encodes CASSRRTGYKETQYF.